The rows below give T cell receptor beta chains drawn from one sample of a study of shared clonotypes between healthy human individuals. Profiled with immunoSEQ multiplex PCR; TCRdb holds only in-frame clones, not every one. The repertoire has 2 million to 2.5 million clones, about 92% of them found once; the top ten carry 0.39%. Material: naive CD4+ T cells from PBMCs. These receptors all stem from a man between 18 and 35 years old in good health. Some clones in this sample may be carry-over from other donors' samples. Each CDR3 is given with its conserved first and last residue. A D gene is named only where the DNA matches it firmly. For some rows the clone size is stated as once, few or many, or as a class when expanded; others skip it.

length	D	V	size	J	DNA	CDR3
15	.	TRBV5-1	.	TRBJ2-7	TGCGCCAGCAGCTTGGTCGGGTTCAGCTCCTACGAGCAGTACTTC	CASSLVGFSSYEQYF
12	.	TRBV10-1	few	TRBJ1-5	TGCGCCAGCAGTGAGTCCCATCAGCCCCAGCATTTT	CASSESHQPQHF
15	.	TRBV25-1	.	TRBJ1-4	TGTGCCAGCAGTGGCCGTTTATCAACTAATGAAAAACTGTTTTTT	CASSGRLSTNEKLFF
12	.	TRBV2	.	TRBJ2-7	TGTGCCAGCGGAAGGACCGCCTACGAGCAGTACTTC	CASGRTAYEQYF
16	TRBD2	TRBV27	once	TRBJ2-7	TGTGCCAGCAGTTGGACTAGCGGGAGGGCCATAGGGCAACAGTACTTC	CASSWTSGRAIGQQYF
14	TRBD2	TRBV28	.	TRBJ2-7	TGTGCCAGTGGTATGGGAGGGACCTCCTACGAGCAGTACTTC	CASGMGGTSYEQYF
14	.	TRBV30	.	TRBJ2-4	TGTGCCTGGAGCGCGCCAGGTCGAGAAAACATTCAGTACTTC	CAWSAPGRENIQYF
14	.	TRBV7-2	.	TRBJ2-5	TGTGCCAGCAGCTTAGCGGCGGGACAAGAGACCCAGTACTTC	CASSLAAGQETQYF
18	TRBD1	TRBV18	.	TRBJ1-2	TGTGCCAGCTCCACAACACCCCGGACAGGCCCTGATTACGGTGGCTACACCTTC	CASSTTPRTGPDYGGYTF
16	.	TRBV4-1	.	TRBJ2-7	TGCGCCAGCAGCCAATTCCTCGAGGGGGTGGCCTACGAGCAGTACTTC	CASSQFLEGVAYEQYF
14	TRBD1	TRBV19	.	TRBJ2-7	TGTGCCAGTAGTACCCACAGGGGGGCCTACGAGCAGTACTTC	CASSTHRGAYEQYF
15	TRBD2	TRBV9	.	TRBJ2-1	TGTGCCAGCAGCGAGAGCGGGAGTTGGTACAATGAGCAGTTCTTC	CASSESGSWYNEQFF
13	.	TRBV5-1	.	TRBJ1-1	TGCGCCAGCAGCTTGGGGCAAAGTGCCGAAGCTTTCTTT	CASSLGQSAEAFF
15	.	TRBV28	.	TRBJ1-5	TGTGCCAGCAGGCCGGAGGGGCAGGGAAATCAGCCCCAGCATTTT	CASRPEGQGNQPQHF
14	.	TRBV5-1	.	TRBJ1-5	TGCGCCAGCAGCTTCCTGGGGATCAATCAGCCCCAGCATTTT	CASSFLGINQPQHF